The 9 T cell receptor beta chains below come from one sample, sequenced in a study of shared clonotypes between healthy human individuals. TCRdb's table, derived via immunoSEQ multiplex PCR, lists solely in-frame clones and lacks some. This sample has 2 million to 3 million clones, with 93% found just once. Input material: naive CD4+ T cells from PBMCs. The sample's subset: CD45RA+ positively selected. The source is a man between 18 and 29 years old in good health. Some clones in this sample may be carry-over from other donors' samples.

The chain has TRBV6-5 and TRBJ2-7; 8 positions agree with TRBD1. Germline-derived CDR1 and CDR2 are MNHEY and SVGAGI. There are 13 residues in the CDR3. With 8 bases clipped from V and 4 bases from J, the junction kept 7 bases outside the gene matches. This CDR3 reads CASAAGGSYEQYF. CDR3 sequence (DNA): TGTGCCAGCGCTGCAGGGGGCTCTTACGAGCAGTACTTC.

Details on this clone: The same CDR3 is also encoded by other DNA sequences in this sample. The J gene is TRBJ1-1, the V gene TRBV27; D remains ambiguous. This CDR3 has 13 amino acids. Germline-derived CDR1 and CDR2 are MNHEY and SMNVEV (reference sequence). The V gene lost 3 bases and the J gene lost 1 base, with 6 bases spanning the gap. CDR3 protein: CASSLSRNTEAFF. CDR3 DNA sequence: TGTGCCAGCAGTTTGAGTAGGAACACTGAAGCTTTCTTT.

This chain joins TRBV19 and TRBJ2-3, with D maybe TRBD2 (5 bases). CDR1 is LNHDA and CDR2 is SQIVND in the germline V gene (reference sequence). V shed 9 bases and J shed 2 bases, with 12 bases lying between them. The CDR3 has 13 amino acids. The CDR3 nucleotides are TGTGCCAGCGGAGGTTTTCCCACAGATACGCAGTATTTT. Its protein is CASGGFPTDTQYF.

V gene TRBV2 combines with J gene TRBJ1-4; D is uncertain. Per the germline V gene, CDR1 is SNHLY and CDR2 is FYNNEI. The ends were cut back, 4 bases at V and 6 bases at J, with 6 bases in the middle. The CDR3 spans 12 residues. The CDR3 nucleotides read TGTGCCAGCAGTGCCCGTGATGAAAAACTGTTTTTT. This encodes CASSARDEKLFF.

Comments on this clone: Other DNA sequences in this specimen translate into the identical CDR3. The chain employs TRBV5-1 and TRBJ1-2, with D maybe TRBD1 (5 bases). Between the trimmed V and J ends, which lost 4 bases and 1 base, there was a span of 8 bases. Germline values: CDR1 SGHRS, CDR2 YFSETQ. The CDR3 is 13 residues long. Written as DNA, the CDR3 is TGCGCCAGCAGCGTTGACAGTAACTATGGCTACACCTTC. Its translation is CASSVDSNYGYTF.

The gene calls are TRBV28 and TRBJ2-6; 11 nucleotides line up with TRBD1. The CDR3 is 20 residues long. Germline trimming cut 5 bases from V and 0 bases from J; bases unmatched to any gene: 12. Germline CDR1 reads MDHEN; CDR2 reads SYDVKM. CDR3 DNA: TGTGCCAGCAGTCCCGCCGGGACAGGGGGGCACCCCTCTGGGGCCAACGTCCTGACTTTC. It translates to CASSPAGTGGHPSGANVLTF.

The chain has TRBV28 and TRBJ2-7; D is uncertain. Per germline, CDR1 MDHEN and CDR2 SYDVKM. V was trimmed by 2 bases and J by 10 bases, leaving 18 bases between them. This CDR3 contains 14 residues. CDR3 nucleotide sequence: TGTGCCAGCAGTTTACTATCCGCCCCGCGTCCTCAGTACTTC. It codes for CASSLLSAPRPQYF.

CDR3 protein: CASSPRVGLEPQHF. CDR3 in DNA: TGTGCCAGCAGTCCTAGGGTGGGTTTGGAGCCCCAGCATTTT. This rearrangement joins TRBV27 to TRBJ1-5, with no clear D. Germline values: CDR1 MNHEY, CDR2 SMNVEV (reference sequence). The CDR3 extends over 14 amino acids. The V gene lost 5 bases and the J gene lost 8 bases, with 16 bases spanning the gap.

In its sample, this clone was seen once. The chain employs TRBV7-9 and TRBJ2-1; no clear D. Germline V lookup: CDR1 SEHNR, CDR2 FQNEAQ (reference sequence). Trimming shortened V by 2 bases and J by 2 bases, and 10 bases separated the two germline ends. The CDR3 is 15 residues long. CDR3 in amino acids: CASSLLGSAYNEQFF. CDR3 sequence (DNA): TGTGCCAGCAGCTTACTCGGCAGCGCCTACAATGAGCAGTTCTTC.